The 30 T cell receptor beta chains below come from one sample, sequenced in a study of T cell responses to AZD1222 COVID-19 vaccine. Clones were read by immunoSEQ multiplex PCR, and TCRdb kept only the in-frame ones, dropping some. The data contain roughly 150,000 clones, roughly 85% of them singletons. The sample here was peripheral blood, taken 28 days after the second AZD1222 dose. Receptors originate from an adult who received the AZD1222 COVID-19 vaccine.

The gene calls are TRBV3-1 (or the pseudogene TRBV3-2) and TRBJ2-2; 14 nucleotides agree with TRBD2. Germline CDR1 is LGHDT and CDR2 is YNNKEL (reference sequence). The CDR3 is 18 residues long. V lost 1 base and J lost 0; bases outside the gene matches: 1. CDR3 bases: TGTGCCAGCAGCCAAGCGACTAGCGGGGGGGCGAACACCGGGGAGCTGTTTTTT. This gives the protein CASSQATSGGANTGELFF.

The V gene is TRBV9, the J gene TRBJ1-6, with TRBD1 matching 7 bases. With 0 bases clipped from V and 10 bases from J, the junction kept 10 bases outside the gene matches. Germline CDR1 is SGDLS and CDR2 is YYNGEE. The CDR3 has 16 residues. CDR3: CASSVGPGQVVSPLHF. CDR3 coding DNA: TGTGCCAGCAGCGTAGGACCTGGACAGGTAGTCTCACCCCTCCACTTT. Full variable domain (remainder filled in from reference TRBV9 and TRBJ1-6): DSGVTQTPKHLITATGQRVTLRCSPRSGDLSVYWYQQSLDQGLQFLIQYYNGEERAKGNILERFSAQQFPDLHSELNLSSLELGDSALYFCASSVGPGQVVSPLHFGNGTRLTVT.

The chain combines TRBV12-3 or TRBV12-4 with TRBJ1-6; unclear D gene. The CDR3 is made up of 12 amino acids. Trimming took off 3 bases at V and 9 bases at J, with 6 bases between the two ends. CDR3 sequence (DNA): TGTGCCAGCAGTTTCCGGCGTTCACCCCTCCACTTT. It translates to CASSFRRSPLHF.

The sample holds one count of this clone. This sequence joins TRBV20-1 and TRBJ1-1; D gene uncertain. The CDR3 has 14 amino acids. Germline V gene data show CDR1 as DFQATT and CDR2 as SNEGSKA (reference sequence). With 3 bases removed from V and 1 base from J, the gap between germline ends came to 12 bases. The DNA for the CDR3 is TGCAGTGCTAGTGGCGGTACTACGAACACTGAAGCTTTCTTT. Amino acids: CSASGGTTNTEAFF.

V usage is TRBV5-1 and J usage is TRBJ1-1; 8 bases match TRBD1. Germline CDR1 reads SGHRS; CDR2 reads YFSETQ. The CDR3 totals 16 residues. Losses at the gene ends were 1 base for V and 0 bases for J; bases not matched to a gene: 5. CDR3: CASSLNRGIMNTEAFF. The CDR3 DNA sequence: TGCGCCAGCAGCTTGAACAGGGGGATCATGAACACTGAAGCTTTCTTT.

This chain connects TRBV6-2 or TRBV6-3 to TRBJ1-1; 8 bases are shared with TRBD1. This CDR3 is 16 amino acids long. Germline trimming cut 2 bases from V and 3 bases from J; bases unmatched to any gene: 8. Germline-derived CDR1 and CDR2 are MNHEY and SVGEGT. CDR3 sequence: CASSYPLRTGYTEAFF. Written as DNA, the CDR3 is TGTGCCAGCAGTTACCCCTTAAGGACAGGGTACACTGAAGCTTTCTTT.

This clone was counted a few times. The gene calls are TRBV25-1 and TRBJ1-6; 7 positions agree with TRBD1. The CDR3 consists of 15 residues. The ends lost 6 bases at V and 10 bases at J; junction bases unmatched: 12. In germline, CDR1 is MGHDK, CDR2 SYGVNS. The CDR3 loop is CASRTGRFGLSPLHF. The DNA for the CDR3 is TGTGCCAGCAGGACAGGGAGATTCGGATTGTCACCCCTCCACTTT. Together with reference TRBV25-1 and TRBJ1-6, the CDR3 gives the full variable domain: EADIYQTPRYLVIGTGKKITLECSQTMGHDKMYWYQQDPGMELHLIHYSYGVNSTEKGDLSSESTVSRIRTEHFPLTLESARPSHTSQYLCASRTGRFGLSPLHFGNGTRLTVT.

This clone was counted a single time. The chain links TRBV7-8 to TRBJ1-5, with TRBD1 as a possible D gene (5 bases). This CDR3 region has 16 residues. Germline V gene data show CDR1 as SGHVS and CDR2 as FQNEAQ. V gave up 2 bases and J gave up 6 bases, with 17 bases separating them. CDR3 nucleotide sequence: TGTGCCAGCAGCTTAAGTACGCGGGGGGTGGGTCAGCCCCAGCATTTT. Translation: CASSLSTRGVGQPQHF.

V is TRBV4-3 and J is TRBJ1-2; D is uncertain. V dropped 4 bases and J dropped 8 bases, with 17 bases sitting between them. Germline values: CDR1 LGHNA, CDR2 YSLEER. The length of the CDR3 is 14 residues. The CDR3 loop reads CASSPESVNEGYTF. Written as DNA, the CDR3 is TGCGCCAGCAGCCCAGAGTCCGTCAACGAAGGCTACACCTTC.

This chain links TRBV11-2 with TRBJ2-3; 7 nucleotides agree with TRBD2. The CDR3 sequence is 15 residues long. With V trimmed by 5 bases and J by 2 bases, 7 bases remained unmatched. CDR1 is SGHAT, CDR2 FQNNGV, per germline. CDR3 nucleotide sequence: TGTGCCAGCAGCCCAAGGGCGGGGGACACAGATACGCAGTATTTT. It codes for CASSPRAGDTDTQYF.

The V call is TRBV10-2, the J call TRBJ2-7, with 9 bases that match TRBD2. Germline V gene sequence: CDR1 WSHSY, CDR2 SAAADI. This CDR3 is 15 amino acids long. With V trimmed by 2 bases and J by 2 bases, 4 bases remained unmatched. DNA of the CDR3: TGCGCCAGCAGTGAGGCTAGCGGGGTACCCTACGAGCAGTACTTC. Residues: CASSEASGVPYEQYF.

The rearrangement links TRBV10-3 to TRBJ1-2, with 8 bases identical to TRBD1. In germline, CDR1 is ENHRY, CDR2 SYGVKD. Germline trimming cut 6 bases from V and 4 bases from J; bases unmatched to any gene: 10. CDR3 length equals 15 residues. CDR3 region: CAISILGTGPYGYTF. The CDR3 DNA is TGTGCCATCAGCATCCTGGGGACAGGTCCCTATGGCTACACCTTC.

The chain has TRBV7-2 and TRBJ2-7; 7 nucleotides align to TRBD2. The germline gives CDR1 SGHTA, CDR2 FQGNSA. Trimming removed 6 bases from V and 2 bases from J; junction bases left unmatched: 4. The CDR3 is 13 residues long. CDR3 nucleotide sequence: TGTGCCAGCAGTCAGCGGGGAGCCTACGAGCAGTACTTC. Protein: CASSQRGAYEQYF.

J is TRBJ1-2 and V is TRBV6-5, with a possible D match to TRBD1 (5 bases). The CDR3 has 14 amino acids. V lost 0 bases to trimming and J lost 4 bases, with 9 bases between them. The germline V gene encodes CDR1 MNHEY and CDR2 SVGAGI. DNA of the CDR3: TGTGCCAGCAGTTACTCGGGGGGACTCTATGGCTACACCTTC. Its protein product is CASSYSGGLYGYTF.

The rearrangement links TRBV4-2 to TRBJ1-5; 8 bases align to TRBD1. From germline, CDR1 is LGHNA and CDR2 YNFKEQ. There are 15 residues in the CDR3. V was clipped by 3 bases and J by 5 bases; unmatched bases: 6. The chain's CDR3 is CASSQVPGQDQPQHF. CDR3 nucleotide sequence: TGTGCCAGCAGCCAGGTACCGGGACAGGATCAGCCCCAGCATTTT.

The sample holds one count of this clone. The genes are TRBV27 and TRBJ2-3; TRBD1 matches 7 bases. With 4 bases clipped from V and 3 bases from J, the junction kept 10 bases outside the gene matches. The CDR3 is 16 residues long. Germline loops: CDR1 MNHEY, CDR2 SMNVEV (reference sequence). The DNA for the CDR3 is TGTGCCAGCAGTTCTCCTGAGACAGGGACAACAGATACGCAGTATTTT. Protein product: CASSSPETGTTDTQYF.

This chain joins TRBV5-1 and TRBJ1-1; TRBD1 aligns across 12 bases. The trim removed 4 bases at V and 5 bases at J, leaving 12 bases unmatched. The CDR3 length is 17 residues. The germline V gene encodes CDR1 SGHRS and CDR2 YFSETQ. CDR3 coding DNA: TGCGCCAGCAGCCCAAGGGACAGGGGGCGATTCTCTACTGAAGCTTTCTTT. Amino acids: CASSPRDRGRFSTEAFF.

V usage is TRBV19 and J usage is TRBJ2-4; no clear D. This CDR3 is built from 14 residues. CDR1 and CDR2 (germline): LNHDA, SQIVND (reference sequence). The V gene lost 2 bases and the J gene lost 0 bases, with 5 bases spanning the gap. The CDR3 nucleotides are TGTGCCAGTAGTATATGGGGAGCCAAAAACATTCAGTACTTC. Protein: CASSIWGAKNIQYF.

In regard to this clone: The sample holds other DNA sequences that translate to the same CDR3. This chain joins TRBV27 and TRBJ1-4; the D is unclear. The V end was cut by 3 bases, the J end by 8 bases, with 10 bases between. The length of the CDR3 is 13 residues. The germline V gene has CDR1 MNHEY and CDR2 SMNVEV (reference sequence). The CDR3 bases are TGTGCCAGCAGTTTTTCCAGGAGGGAAAAACTGTTTTTT. This codes for CASSFSRREKLFF.

This clone came up once. The chain employs TRBV5-1 and TRBJ1-4; D unclear. Looked up from germline, CDR1 is SGHRS and CDR2 is YFSETQ. This CDR3 comprises 16 residues. V lost 0 bases and J 3 bases, leaving 12 bases between the germline ends. The CDR3 protein is CASSLDMIIANEKLFF. The CDR3 region has the DNA TGCGCCAGCAGCTTGGACATGATAATTGCTAATGAAAAACTGTTTTTT.

The chain employs TRBV6-5 and TRBJ2-1, with 7 bases aligning to TRBD1. Germline values: CDR1 MNHEY, CDR2 SVGAGI. Trimming cost V 6 bases and J 2 bases; bases outside gene matches: 7. There are 15 residues in the CDR3. Here the CDR3 reads CASSTGTVTYNEQFF. The CDR3 DNA reads as TGTGCCAGCAGCACCGGGACAGTAACCTACAATGAGCAGTTCTTC.

The chain recombines TRBV2 with TRBJ1-5; TRBD1 is a possible D gene (6 bases). In germline, CDR1 is SNHLY, CDR2 FYNNEI. Trimming left V 6 bases short and J 7 bases short, with 13 bases between. The length of the CDR3 is 13 residues. The CDR3 reads CASRKQGWQPQHF. The CDR3 nucleotides are TGTGCCAGCAGAAAACAGGGATGGCAGCCCCAGCATTTT. The full variable domain, its missing parts supplied by reference TRBV2 and TRBJ1-5, is EPEVTQTPSHQVTQMGQEVILRCVPISNHLYFYWYRQILGQKVEFLVSFYNNEISEKSEIFDDQFSVERPDGSNFTLKIRSTKLEDSAMYFCASRKQGWQPQHFGDGTRLSIL.

The chain recombines TRBV7-2 with TRBJ2-5; 12 bases line up with TRBD2. The CDR3 runs 18 residues. V lost 4 bases to trimming and J lost 2 bases; unmatched junction nucleotides: 11. Looked up from germline, CDR1 is SGHTA and CDR2 is FQGNSA. The CDR3 loop is CASSSLRLAGGRQETQYF. CDR3 bases: TGTGCCAGCAGCTCATTACGGCTAGCGGGGGGGAGACAAGAGACCCAGTACTTC.

This rearrangement joins TRBV5-1 to TRBJ2-7; TRBD2 matches at 9 bases. CDR3 length equals 16 residues. Germline V gives CDR1 SGHRS, CDR2 YFSETQ. V was clipped by 4 bases and J by 6 bases; unmatched bases: 14. The CDR3 nucleotides read TGCGCCAGCAGCCCTCCCGAGGGACTAGCTGCCGGCGAGCAGTACTTC. It encodes CASSPPEGLAAGEQYF.

This chain joins TRBV7-6 and TRBJ1-3; D gene uncertain. Germline values: CDR1 SGHVS, CDR2 FNYEAQ. This CDR3 comprises 17 residues. The V and J ends lost 5 bases and 4 bases respectively, with 21 bases between them. CDR3 in amino acids: CASSLYLPATLGNTIYF. The CDR3 DNA sequence: TGTGCCAGCAGCCTCTACCTCCCTGCGACTCTGGGAAACACCATATATTTT.

The chain has TRBV9 and TRBJ2-2; 10 bases are shared with TRBD2. The V segment lost 2 bases and the J segment 5 bases; nucleotides outside the gene matches: 6. The CDR3 contains 16 residues. Germline V CDR1 and CDR2: SGDLS, YYNGEE. CDR3 protein: CASSVGLAGVTGELFF. The DNA for the CDR3 is TGTGCCAGCAGCGTTGGCCTAGCGGGGGTAACCGGGGAGCTGTTTTTT.

This CDR3 reads CASSPGSPADTQYF. The CDR3 DNA follows: TGTGCCAGTAGTCCTGGCTCCCCTGCAGATACGCAGTATTTT. The V call is TRBV19, the J call TRBJ2-3, with D unclear. V lost 5 bases and J 4 bases, leaving 13 bases between the germline ends. Germline lookup yields CDR1 LNHDA and CDR2 SQIVND (reference sequence). The CDR3 is made up of 14 amino acids.

This chain joins TRBV5-1 and TRBJ1-2; the D is unclear. The CDR3 totals 13 residues. The germline CDR1 and CDR2 sequences are SGHRS and YFSETQ. V was shortened by 4 bases and J by 8 bases, with 15 bases between the two germline ends. CDR3 sequence (DNA): TGCGCCAGCAGCACCCACAATTCGGAAGGCTACACCTTC. It codes for CASSTHNSEGYTF. Looking up the rest from reference TRBV5-1 and TRBJ1-2 gives the full variable domain: KAGVTQTPRYLIKTRGQQVTLSCSPISGHRSVSWYQQTPGQGLQFLFEYFSETQRNKGNFPGRFSGRQFSNSRSEMNVSTLELGDSALYLCASSTHNSEGYTFGSGTRLTVV.

This chain links TRBV7-8 with TRBJ2-7; 9 nucleotides align to TRBD1. The CDR3 spans 15 residues. V gave up 3 bases and J gave up 1 base; unmatched junction bases: 4. The germline V gene has CDR1 SGHVS and CDR2 FQNEAQ. CDR3 coding DNA: TGTGCCAGCAGCTTCTTGGGACAGGGATCCTACGAGCAGTACTTC. Protein product: CASSFLGQGSYEQYF. Full variable domain (rest looked up from reference TRBV7-8 and TRBJ2-7): GAGVSQSPRYKVAKRGQDVALRCDPISGHVSLFWYQQALGQGPEFLTYFQNEAQLDKSGLPSDRFFAERPEGSVSTLKIQRTQQEDSAVYLCASSFLGQGSYEQYFGPGTRLTVT.

This chain links TRBV9 with TRBJ2-2, with TRBD1 identical over 8 bases. CDR1 SGDLS and CDR2 YYNGEE come from the germline V gene. Trimming cost V 4 bases and J 4 bases; bases outside gene matches: 12. This CDR3 has 17 amino acids. The CDR3: CASSPQVTGVGTGELFF. In DNA, the CDR3 is TGTGCCAGCAGCCCTCAAGTGACAGGGGTAGGCACCGGGGAGCTGTTTTTT.